These 24 T cell receptor beta chains share one sample of origin, sequenced in a study of blood T cell repertoires in COVID-19 (TCRdb year 2020). The library came from the immunoSEQ multiplex PCR assay. What TCRdb holds here is the immuneACCESS table cut down to in-frame rearrangements. Part of the clones is not present; checked against another copy, under half of the missing clones reflect an unresolved V gene, and the others are unexplained. This sample comprises roughly 330,000 clones, around 87% of them detected only once. About 5.4% of the sample lies in the top ten. Sequencing was performed on PBMCs or T cells enriched from blood (not recorded which). These receptors originate from a woman aged 25-40 years who had recovered from COVID-19.

The chain couples TRBV2 to TRBJ1-2; D is uncertain. The CDR3 length is 11 residues. Trimming left V 6 bases short and J 13 bases short, with 15 bases between. The V gene's germline CDR1 is SNHLY and CDR2 FYNNEI. CDR3 nucleotides: TGTGCCAGCAGAGCACAGCTGGCCGGCACCTTC. Translation gives CASRAQLAGTF.

The chain recombines TRBV7-9 with TRBJ1-4; D is uncertain. V was shortened by 5 bases and J by 5 bases, with 15 bases between the two germline ends. Germline CDR1 reads SEHNR; CDR2 reads FQNEAQ (reference sequence). CDR3 length equals 15 residues. The CDR3, as DNA: TGTGCCAGCAGCCCTTTCCTAGTAGACAATGAAAAACTGTTTTTT. It translates to CASSPFLVDNEKLFF.

The chain links TRBV19 to TRBJ1-1, with D tentatively TRBD1 (6 bases). The germline V gene encodes CDR1 LNHDA and CDR2 SQIVND (reference sequence). The CDR3 sequence is 15 residues long. V was cut by 1 base and J by 0 bases, with 9 bases left in between. Written as DNA, the CDR3 is TGTGCCAGTAGTATAGGGACAGAAATGAACACTGAAGCTTTCTTT. Its protein is CASSIGTEMNTEAFF.

This clone was detected only a few times. V gene TRBV3-1 (or the pseudogene TRBV3-2) combines with J gene TRBJ1-2; tentative D call: TRBD1 (6 bases). Trimming shortened V by 1 base and J by 4 bases, and 13 bases separated the two germline ends. Germline V gene data show CDR1 as LGHDT and CDR2 as YNNKEL (reference sequence). There are 15 residues in the CDR3. The DNA of the CDR3 is TGTGCCAGCAGCCAAGGGAACAGGGTCCCCTATGGCTACACCTTC. Its translation is CASSQGNRVPYGYTF.

The gene calls are TRBV25-1 and TRBJ1-1; the match to TRBD1 covers 9 bases. Losses at the gene ends were 1 base for V and 9 bases for J; bases not matched to a gene: 3. CDR3 length: 13 amino acids. Germline CDR1 is MGHDK and CDR2 is SYGVNS. The CDR3 here is CASSESDRGKAFF. CDR3 DNA sequence: TGTGCCAGCAGTGAATCGGACAGGGGAAAAGCTTTCTTT.

In regard to this clone: Other nucleotide sequences from this sample produce the same CDR3. The chain uses TRBV3-1 (or the pseudogene TRBV3-2) and TRBJ1-2; 9 bases are shared with TRBD1. Per the germline V gene, CDR1 is LGHDT and CDR2 is YNNKEL (reference sequence). The CDR3 length is 14 residues. V shed 2 bases and J 5 bases; nucleotides not matched to a gene: 3. This CDR3 is CASSQPGQGYGYTF. In DNA, the CDR3 is TGTGCCAGCAGCCAACCGGGACAGGGTTATGGCTACACCTTC.

The chain carries TRBV5-1 and TRBJ2-7, with TRBD2 matching 8 bases. CDR1 is SGHRS and CDR2 is YFSETQ in the germline V gene. The trim removed 2 bases at V and 2 bases at J, leaving 6 bases unmatched. The CDR3 has 15 amino acids. The CDR3 spells CASSLAGATAYEQYF. In DNA, the CDR3 is TGCGCCAGCAGCTTAGCGGGGGCGACGGCCTACGAGCAGTACTTC.

The chain combines TRBV29-1 with TRBJ1-5, with D perhaps TRBD1 (5 bases). Germline CDR1 and CDR2: SQVTM and ANQGSEA. This CDR3 has 13 amino acids. Trimming shortened V by 4 bases and J by 5 bases, and 12 bases separated the two germline ends. CDR3 DNA: TGCAGCGTTGGTTGGGGAGGGGATCAGCCCCAGCATTTT. It encodes CSVGWGGDQPQHF.

The rearrangement links TRBV24-1 to TRBJ1-2, with TRBD1 as a possible D gene (6 bases). V lost 9 bases to trimming and J lost 8 bases, with 24 bases between them. CDR3 size: 15 residues. Germline CDR1 reads KGHDR; CDR2 reads SFDVKD. CDR3 DNA sequence: TGTGCCACCCTACATCAGGGGAAAGTCCCCCGCGGCTACACCTTC. Its translation: CATLHQGKVPRGYTF.

Turning to this clone: This same CDR3 is encoded by further DNA sequences in the sample. V usage is TRBV5-1 and J usage is TRBJ1-3; D gene unclear. The CDR3 totals 14 residues. Deletions cut 0 bases from V and 0 bases from J, with 4 bases between. Germline-derived CDR1 and CDR2 are SGHRS and YFSETQ. This chain's CDR3 is CASSLGHSGNTIYF. CDR3 sequence (DNA): TGCGCCAGCAGCTTGGGACACTCTGGAAACACCATATATTTT.

The chain combines TRBV19 with TRBJ2-1; no clear D gene. CDR1 and CDR2 (germline): LNHDA, SQIVND (reference sequence). CDR3 size: 15 residues. V lost 1 base and J 0 bases, leaving 7 bases between the germline ends. CDR3 loop: CASSIAVSSYNEQFF. The CDR3 nucleotides are TGTGCCAGTAGTATAGCCGTCAGCTCCTACAATGAGCAGTTCTTC. The whole variable domain, filled in from reference TRBV19 and TRBJ2-1, reads DGGITQSPKYLFRKEGQNVTLSCEQNLNHDAMYWYRQDPGQGLRLIYYSQIVNDFQKGDIAEGYSVSREKKESFPLTVTSAQKNPTAFYLCASSIAVSSYNEQFFGPGTRLTVL.

This sequence joins TRBV25-1 and TRBJ2-2; 7 bases are shared with TRBD1. Germline V gene data show CDR1 as MGHDK and CDR2 as SYGVNS. This CDR3 contains 12 residues. V lost 5 bases and J lost 6; bases outside the gene matches: 0. The CDR3 protein is CASSTGAGELFF. The CDR3 nucleotides read TGTGCCAGCAGTACAGGGGCCGGGGAGCTGTTTTTT.

This chain joins TRBV19 and TRBJ1-1; TRBD1 agrees at 7 bases. The CDR3 loop spans 16 amino acids. Germline CDR1 is LNHDA and CDR2 is SQIVND (reference sequence). Unmatched junction bases numbered 9, after V lost 3 bases and J lost 2 bases. The CDR3 loop reads CASSMAEDRTNTEAFF. CDR3 nucleotide sequence: TGTGCCAGTAGTATGGCGGAGGACAGGACAAACACTGAAGCTTTCTTT. Combining the CDR3 with reference TRBV19 and TRBJ1-1 gives the whole variable domain DGGITQSPKYLFRKEGQNVTLSCEQNLNHDAMYWYRQDPGQGLRLIYYSQIVNDFQKGDIAEGYSVSREKKESFPLTVTSAQKNPTAFYLCASSMAEDRTNTEAFFGQGTRLTVV.

The chain couples TRBV5-1 to TRBJ1-5; 9 nucleotides match TRBD1. The V and J ends lost 4 bases and 7 bases, in that order; junction bases with no gene match: 9. This CDR3 spans 15 amino acids. Per the germline V gene, CDR1 is SGHRS and CDR2 is YFSETQ. Here the CDR3 reads CASSLGQGLGQPQHF. DNA of the CDR3: TGCGCCAGCAGCCTAGGACAGGGGCTCGGCCAGCCCCAGCATTTT.

The chain uses TRBV7-3 and TRBJ2-7; D is possibly TRBD2 (5 bases). In germline, CDR1 is SGHTA, CDR2 FQGTGA. V dropped 6 bases and J dropped 1 base, with 16 bases sitting between them. This CDR3 spans 15 amino acids. CDR3 protein: CASRQTGEGSYEQYF. CDR3 bases: TGTGCCAGCAGGCAAACCGGGGAAGGGTCCTACGAGCAGTACTTC.

The table lists this clone with a few counts. This chain connects TRBV7-9 to TRBJ1-5; 7 bases agree with TRBD1. CDR1 is SEHNR, CDR2 FQNEAQ, per germline (reference sequence). The CDR3 runs to 13 residues. Germline trimming cut 5 bases from V and 9 bases from J; bases unmatched to any gene: 7. The CDR3 DNA is TGTGCCAGCAGCCTCGGACAGGAGCGGCCCCAGCATTTT. Translated: CASSLGQERPQHF. Full variable domain (outside the CDR3, taken from reference TRBV7-9 and TRBJ1-5): DTGVSQNPRHKITKRGQNVTFRCDPISEHNRLYWYRQTLGQGPEFLTYFQNEAQLEKSRLLSDRFSAERPKGSFSTLEIQRTEQGDSAMYLCASSLGQERPQHFGDGTRLSIL.

The chain joins TRBV5-1 to TRBJ2-5; TRBD2 might be the D (6 bases). The germline V gene encodes CDR1 SGHRS and CDR2 YFSETQ. The CDR3 is 17 amino acids. With 4 bases removed from V and 0 bases from J, the gap between germline ends came to 19 bases. In nucleotides, the CDR3 is TGCGCCAGCAGCGTTACCCGGGGGATGGGGGACCAAGAGACCCAGTACTTC. Translating gives CASSVTRGMGDQETQYF.

This clone was seen more than once but under ten times. The J gene is TRBJ1-2, the V gene TRBV5-8; D unresolved. Germline V CDR1 and CDR2: SGHTS, YDEGEE. The CDR3 covers 11 residues. Trimming took off 6 bases at V and 4 bases at J, with 7 bases between the two ends. The CDR3 coding sequence is TGTGCCAGCACCCGTCTCTATGGCTACACCTTC. This translates into CASTRLYGYTF.

The chain employs TRBV20-1 and TRBJ2-3; 9 nucleotides match TRBD2. Germline V gene lookup returns CDR1 DFQATT and CDR2 SNEGSKA (reference sequence). CDR3 length equals 14 residues. The V gene end was trimmed by 3 bases and the J gene end by 4 bases; junction bases not matched to a gene: 5. As DNA, the CDR3 is TGCAGTGCTAGTGATAGCGGGGGTTCAGATACGCAGTATTTT. It translates to CSASDSGGSDTQYF.

The DNA of the CDR3 is TGTGCCAGCAGCTTGGAAGAGGACAGATATAATTCACCCCTCCACTTT. The encoded protein is CASSLEEDRYNSPLHF. This rearrangement joins TRBV5-5 to TRBJ1-6, with D maybe TRBD1 (6 bases). CDR1 is SGHKS, CDR2 YYEKEE, per germline (reference sequence). V lost 0 bases, J lost 4 bases, and 11 bases lay in between. The length of the CDR3 is 16 residues.

This clone was seen just once. V and J are TRBV4-1 and TRBJ1-5; D call uncertain. Germline CDR1 MGHRA, CDR2 YSYEKL. The CDR3 runs 15 residues. Trimming shortened V by 0 bases and J by 7 bases, and 13 bases separated the two germline ends. The DNA for the CDR3 is TGCGCCAGCAGCCAAGAAGCGGCCTCGGGGCAGCCCCAGCATTTT. Protein sequence: CASSQEAASGQPQHF.

V and J are TRBV7-3 and TRBJ1-1; D perhaps matches TRBD1 (5 bases). The V gene's germline CDR1 is SGHTA and CDR2 FQGTGA. The ends were cut back, 1 base at V and 6 bases at J, with 12 bases in the middle. This CDR3 has 14 amino acids. This CDR3 is CASSLIPGLSEAFF. DNA of the CDR3: TGTGCCAGCAGCTTAATCCCGGGACTTTCTGAAGCTTTCTTT.

The chain is built from TRBV5-4 and TRBJ1-2; D perhaps matches TRBD1 (5 bases). Germline V lookup: CDR1 SGHNT, CDR2 YYREEE (reference sequence). The V gene lost 0 bases and the J gene lost 2 bases, with 8 bases spanning the gap. The CDR3 sequence is 14 residues long. CDR3 in DNA: TGTGCCAGCAGCTTGGGGGACTCAAACTATGGCTACACCTTC. Translation gives CASSLGDSNYGYTF.

The chain recombines TRBV28 with TRBJ2-3; 7 bases agree with TRBD2. The germline V gene has CDR1 MDHEN and CDR2 SYDVKM. There are 14 residues in the CDR3. V was pared by 7 bases and J by 1 base, with 5 bases of the junction left unmatched. This CDR3 reads CASNPGGGTDTQYF. CDR3 DNA sequence: TGTGCCAGCAACCCTGGGGGGGGCACAGATACGCAGTATTTT.